Here is one TCR beta chain with its context. Per germline, CDR1 MNHEY and CDR2 SMNVEV (reference sequence). The CDR3 covers 15 residues. V lost 1 base, J lost 0 bases, and 6 bases lay in between. Samples of blood were obtained at baseline, on cycle 4 day 1, and on cycle 7 day 1. The sample belongs to a study of OX40 agonist ivuxolimab in advanced cancers. The method was immunoSEQ multiplex PCR; TCRdb's version includes in-frame clones alone and lacks a portion of them. Of over 80,000 clones in the sample, 84% are singletons; the top ten hold about 5.5%. The clonotype comes from an adult with an advanced solid tumor such as melanoma, head and neck, liver or kidney cancer. The source was CD4+ or CD8+ T cells sorted from blood, collected in a trial of the OX40 agonist ivuxolimab. The chain is built from TRBV27 and TRBJ1-4; D is undetermined. CDR3 coding DNA: TGTGCCAGCAGTTTATACAGAGCAACTAATGAAAAACTGTTTTTT. Amino acid sequence: CASSLYRATNEKLFF.